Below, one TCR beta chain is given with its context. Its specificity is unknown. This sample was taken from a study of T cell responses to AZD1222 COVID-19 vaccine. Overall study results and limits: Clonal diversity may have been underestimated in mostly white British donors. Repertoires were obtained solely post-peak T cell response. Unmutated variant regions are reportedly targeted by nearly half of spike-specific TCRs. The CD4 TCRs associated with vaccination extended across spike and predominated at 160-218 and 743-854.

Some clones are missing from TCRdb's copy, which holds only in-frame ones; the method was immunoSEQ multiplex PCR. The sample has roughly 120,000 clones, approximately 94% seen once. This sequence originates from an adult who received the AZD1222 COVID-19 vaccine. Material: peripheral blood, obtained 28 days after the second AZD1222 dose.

Here the CDR3 DNA reads TGTGCCAGTAGTATAGGCAAGTGGGGCTACACCTTC. It codes for CASSIGKWGYTF. This sequence joins TRBV19 and TRBJ1-2; unclear D gene. V was trimmed by 1 base and J by 8 bases, leaving 8 bases between them. This CDR3 has 12 amino acids. Germline CDR1 is LNHDA and CDR2 is SQIVND (reference sequence).